This entry concerns a single T cell receptor beta chain. Sequenced by immunoSEQ multiplex PCR; TCRdb stores in-frame clones only, minus some. The sample lists 75,000 to 95,000 clones, 85% to 95% seen once, with roughly 1.5% in the top ten. Trimming left V 3 bases short and J 4 bases short, with 6 bases between. The CDR3 spans 12 residues. CDR1 and CDR2 from the germline V gene are SEHNR and FQNEAQ (reference sequence). These data are taken from a study of control samples from healthy donors and cancer patients. What was sequenced was blood. This receptor was obtained from a woman aged 30 to 39 in good health. V and J are TRBV7-9 and TRBJ1-1; D gene uncertain. The CDR3 protein is CASSLRSTEAFF. The CDR3 DNA reads as TGTGCCAGCAGCTTGAGGAGCACTGAAGCTTTCTTT.